This entry describes one TCR beta chain. This sample was included in a study of shared T cell receptors in the human thymus. The method was immunoSEQ multiplex PCR; TCRdb's version includes in-frame clones alone and lacks a portion of them. The sample holds roughly 410,000 clones; 85% to 95% are singletons and the top ten take roughly 0.02%. This CDR3 has 13 amino acids. Trimming left V 7 bases short and J 4 bases short, with 12 bases between. The germline CDR1 and CDR2 sequences are SNHLY and FYNNEI. This clonotype was sampled from a human donor. The chain is built from TRBV2 and TRBJ2-3; D perhaps matches TRBD2 (5 bases). The specimen sequenced was thymocytes. CDR3 in DNA: TGTGCCAGCATGACCCTTAGCGCAGATACGCAGTATTTT. It codes for CASMTLSADTQYF. Based on the CDR3 plus reference TRBV2 and TRBJ2-3, the full variable domain is EPEVTQTPSHQVTQMGQEVILRCVPISNHLYFYWYRQILGQKVEFLVSFYNNEISEKSEIFDDQFSVERPDGSNFTLKIRSTKLEDSAMYFCASMTLSADTQYFGPGTRLTVL.